A single T cell receptor (beta chain) is shown here with its context. Its specificity is unknown. A much bigger clone sits one base away, suggesting this may be a read error. This is likely a read error, given that the CDR3 carries no conserved phenylalanine or tryptophan at its end. No DNA is shown, since the ends of the CDR3 on it are uncertain; the CDR3 is the one TCRdb lists. The data derive from a study of T cells after yellow fever vaccination. Study results and caveats: Contamination of FACS-sorted repertoires by abundant clonotypes from the bulk population could occur.

From its first to its last residue, the CDR3 has 12 amino acids. In making TCR cDNA, 5'RACE template switching added a universal primer site and UMIs to it. TCRdb fed the 5' RACE reads into MiXCR, producing one record per CDR3 protein. Of fewer than 450,000 distinct CDR3 sequences in the sample, roughly 8.6% were seen once. Sequenced here: PBMCs, sampled more than 35 days after the first yellow fever vaccination. The gene calls are TRBV12-3 or TRBV12-4 and TRBJ2-1; the D call in the table, TRBD1, was not verified against the DNA. The sequence came from a young man who received the YFV17D yellow fever vaccine. This chain's CDR3 is CASKLAGRGPGL.